Sequencing of this T cell receptor beta chain was carried out in a study of cytomegalovirus exposure and HLA in healthy donors. At the level of the study: Genotyping showed 75% to 90% of hundreds of donors falling in the Caucasian-associated ancestry cluster.

60 Vbeta and 13 Jbeta primers were used in PCR. As handled by the study authors: It was a later analysis that counted tens of millions of unique TCR beta chains, of which around 11 million were shared. The table came from immunoSEQ multiplex PCR; TCRdb's copy has only in-frame clones and leaves some out. V, J and clone size reflect that table, while D and trimming were determined from the DNA. The sample has fewer than 250,000 clones. The CDR3 totals 15 residues. CDR1 is SGHRS, CDR2 YFSETQ, per germline. The V segment lost 4 bases and the J segment 2 bases; nucleotides outside the gene matches: 6. The receptor's source is a woman aged 30 to 39 in good health and CMV-seropositive. The genes are TRBV5-1 and TRBJ1-5; the match to TRBD1 covers 7 bases. The specimen was PBMCs. The CDR3 spells CASSQTGTGNQPQHF. The CDR3 DNA reads TGCGCCAGCAGCCAGACAGGGACAGGCAATCAGCCCCAGCATTTT.